This T cell receptor beta chain was captured by sequencing in a study of T cell changes during pregnancy in multiple sclerosis. Profiling relied on immunoSEQ multiplex PCR, and the TCRdb table lists in-frame clones only, not all of them. The sample holds 50,000 to 65,000 clones, around 90% seen once. Germline values: CDR1 GTSNPN, CDR2 SVGIG (reference sequence). V shed 3 bases, J shed 3 bases, and the junction held 1 base outside the gene matches. The CDR3 length is 14 residues. The count of this clone is one. This TCR derives from a female donor with multiple sclerosis, enrolled in a pregnancy study. The rearrangement links TRBV30 to TRBJ2-2; 10 bases line up with TRBD2. Sequencing used peripheral blood, obtained in the first trimester of pregnancy. CDR3 nucleotide sequence: TGTGCCTGGAGGCTAGCGGGAGACACCGGGGAGCTGTTTTTT. Its protein product is CAWRLAGDTGELFF.